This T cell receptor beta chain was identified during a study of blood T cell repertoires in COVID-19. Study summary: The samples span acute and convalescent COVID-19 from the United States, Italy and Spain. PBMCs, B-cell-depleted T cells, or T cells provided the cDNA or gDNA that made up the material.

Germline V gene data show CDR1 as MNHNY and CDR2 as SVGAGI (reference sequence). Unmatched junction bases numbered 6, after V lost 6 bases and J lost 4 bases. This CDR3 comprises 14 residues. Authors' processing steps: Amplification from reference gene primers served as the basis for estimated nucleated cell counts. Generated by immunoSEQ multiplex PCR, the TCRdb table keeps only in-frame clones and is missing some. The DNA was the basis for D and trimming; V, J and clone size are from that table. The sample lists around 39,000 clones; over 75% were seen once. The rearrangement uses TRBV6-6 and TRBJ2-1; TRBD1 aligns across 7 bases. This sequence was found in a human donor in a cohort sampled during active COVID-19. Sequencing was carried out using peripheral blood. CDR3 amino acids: CASSNPGQYNEQFF. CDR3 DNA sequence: TGTGCCAGCAGCAACCCGGGACAGTACAATGAGCAGTTCTTC.